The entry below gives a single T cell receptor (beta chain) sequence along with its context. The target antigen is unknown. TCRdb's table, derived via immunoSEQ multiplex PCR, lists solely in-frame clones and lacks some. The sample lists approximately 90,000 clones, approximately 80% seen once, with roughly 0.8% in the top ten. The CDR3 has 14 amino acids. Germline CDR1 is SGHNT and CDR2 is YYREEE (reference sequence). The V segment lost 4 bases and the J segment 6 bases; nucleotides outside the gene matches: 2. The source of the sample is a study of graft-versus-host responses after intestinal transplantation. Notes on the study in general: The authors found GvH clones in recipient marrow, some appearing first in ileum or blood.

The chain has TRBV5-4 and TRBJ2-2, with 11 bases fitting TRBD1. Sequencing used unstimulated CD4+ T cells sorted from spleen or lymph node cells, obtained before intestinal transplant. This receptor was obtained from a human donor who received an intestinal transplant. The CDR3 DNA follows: TGTGCCAGCAGCCGGGACAGGGGGGCCGGGGAGCTGTTTTTT. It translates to CASSRDRGAGELFF.